This is a list of T cell receptor beta chains from one sample in a study of cytomegalovirus exposure and HLA in healthy donors. Sequenced by immunoSEQ multiplex PCR; TCRdb stores in-frame clones only, minus some. This table holds 240,000 or so clones, over 80% found once. Sequenced material: PBMCs. The receptors derive from a woman in her thirties or forties in good health and CMV-seropositive. Both conserved end residues are part of each CDR3. D genes are given only for firm matches. Rows may omit the clone size; those that give it use once, few, many or a size class.

CDR3nt: TGTGCCAGCATGGGGACATTGTCCTCCTACGAGCAGTACTTC; CDR3aa: CASMGTLSSYEQYF; d_gene: .; v_gene: TRBV6-1; abundance: .; j_gene: TRBJ2-7
CDR3nt: TGTGCCAGCAGTGACGGACAGGTCCAGGCTGAGAGCCAGTACTTC; CDR3aa: CASSDGQVQAESQYF; d_gene: TRBD1; v_gene: TRBV6-1; abundance: .; j_gene: TRBJ2-5
CDR3nt: TGTGCCAGCAGGCGCCGGGGGGCGATAGAAGAGACCCAGTACTTC; CDR3aa: CASRRRGAIEETQYF; d_gene: .; v_gene: TRBV5-5; abundance: .; j_gene: TRBJ2-5
CDR3nt: TGTGCCAGCAGCGCAGAGGGCTACTATGGCTACACCTTC; CDR3aa: CASSAEGYYGYTF; d_gene: .; v_gene: TRBV2; abundance: .; j_gene: TRBJ1-2
CDR3nt: TGTGCCTGGAGGGCCTTCCGGGCGGGAGTCGACACAGATACGCAGTATTTT; CDR3aa: CAWRAFRAGVDTDTQYF; d_gene: TRBD2; v_gene: TRBV30; abundance: .; j_gene: TRBJ2-3
CDR3nt: TGTGCCAGCAGTTTGTTAGGACAGCCTAAAGAGACCCAGTACTTC; CDR3aa: CASSLLGQPKETQYF; d_gene: .; v_gene: TRBV27; abundance: once; j_gene: TRBJ2-5
CDR3nt: TGCAGCCTACAGGGGACTCGAGGGACCACTGAAGCTTTCTTT; CDR3aa: CSLQGTRGTTEAFF; d_gene: TRBD1; v_gene: TRBV29-1; abundance: few; j_gene: TRBJ1-1
CDR3nt: TGTGCCAGCAGTGGGACAGGCCAACATCAGCCCCAGCATTTT; CDR3aa: CASSGTGQHQPQHF; d_gene: TRBD1; v_gene: TRBV28; abundance: .; j_gene: TRBJ1-5
CDR3nt: TGCGCCAGCAGCCTAGTCCCAGCCTCACCCCTCCACTTT; CDR3aa: CASSLVPASPLHF; d_gene: .; v_gene: TRBV5-1; abundance: once; j_gene: TRBJ1-6
CDR3nt: TGTGCCAGCAGCCTCTGGCCCGCTGAAGCTTTCTTT; CDR3aa: CASSLWPAEAFF; d_gene: .; v_gene: TRBV5-8; abundance: few; j_gene: TRBJ1-1
CDR3nt: TGCGCCAGCAGCTTGTCAGGGATTAGCAATCAGCCCCAGCATTTT; CDR3aa: CASSLSGISNQPQHF; d_gene: .; v_gene: TRBV5-1; abundance: .; j_gene: TRBJ1-5
CDR3nt: TGTGCCAGCGCCCCTGTCCGGACTAGCGGGGGACATGAGCAGTTCTTC; CDR3aa: CASAPVRTSGGHEQFF; d_gene: TRBD2; v_gene: TRBV7-9; abundance: .; j_gene: TRBJ2-1
CDR3nt: TGCGCCAGTACCGACAGGCTTGTCTCTGGAAACACCATATATTTT; CDR3aa: CASTDRLVSGNTIYF; d_gene: .; v_gene: TRBV10-1; abundance: .; j_gene: TRBJ1-3
CDR3nt: TGCGCCAGCAGCCAAGAACCCCGGGGAGAGAATGAGCAGTTCTTC; CDR3aa: CASSQEPRGENEQFF; d_gene: .; v_gene: TRBV4-3; abundance: .; j_gene: TRBJ2-1
CDR3nt: TGTGCCAGCAGCCGAGGGAGAGGGTACGAGCAGTACTTC; CDR3aa: CASSRGRGYEQYF; d_gene: .; v_gene: TRBV13; abundance: once; j_gene: TRBJ2-7
CDR3nt: TGTGCCAGCTCACCAGGCACTGGGGCCAACGTCCTGACTTTC; CDR3aa: CASSPGTGANVLTF; d_gene: .; v_gene: TRBV18; abundance: .; j_gene: TRBJ2-6
CDR3nt: TGTGCCAGCAGCCAATTAGCGGGGGGCACAGATACGCAGTATTTT; CDR3aa: CASSQLAGGTDTQYF; d_gene: TRBD2; v_gene: TRBV4-2; abundance: .; j_gene: TRBJ2-3
CDR3nt: TGTGCCAGCAGCTTAAAGAGGAATTCACCCCTCCACTTT; CDR3aa: CASSLKRNSPLHF; d_gene: .; v_gene: TRBV7-2; abundance: .; j_gene: TRBJ1-6
CDR3nt: TGCGCCAGCAGCTGGGGCGACAGGGAGGCTGGAAACACCATATATTTT; CDR3aa: CASSWGDREAGNTIYF; d_gene: TRBD1; v_gene: TRBV5-1; abundance: .; j_gene: TRBJ1-3
CDR3nt: TGTGCCAGTAGCCGTGACAGGGGGAACACTGAAGCTTTCTTT; CDR3aa: CASSRDRGNTEAFF; d_gene: TRBD1; v_gene: TRBV19; abundance: .; j_gene: TRBJ1-1
CDR3nt: TGTGCCAGCTCATCACCCGTCGGGTTTTCCTACAATGAGCAGTTCTTC; CDR3aa: CASSSPVGFSYNEQFF; d_gene: .; v_gene: TRBV18; abundance: once; j_gene: TRBJ2-1
CDR3nt: TGTGCCAGCAGTTACAACCGGGACACCTATAATTCACCCCTCCACTTT; CDR3aa: CASSYNRDTYNSPLHF; d_gene: .; v_gene: TRBV6-5; abundance: .; j_gene: TRBJ1-6
CDR3nt: TGTGCCAGCAGGCGTGCCCGGGACAGTGTATATGGCTACACCTTC; CDR3aa: CASRRARDSVYGYTF; d_gene: TRBD1; v_gene: TRBV6-5; abundance: .; j_gene: TRBJ1-2
CDR3nt: TGTGCCAGCAGCTTAGTGGCGGGGAGCGAGCAGTACTTC; CDR3aa: CASSLVAGSEQYF; d_gene: .; v_gene: TRBV7-9; abundance: .; j_gene: TRBJ2-7
CDR3nt: TGTGCCAGCAGCAACCGGGGGACTAGCGGGAGCGATGAGCAGTTCTTC; CDR3aa: CASSNRGTSGSDEQFF; d_gene: TRBD2; v_gene: TRBV9; abundance: .; j_gene: TRBJ2-1
CDR3nt: TGTGCCAGCAGCCAAGGAGCGGGGGACACTGAAGCTTTCTTT; CDR3aa: CASSQGAGDTEAFF; d_gene: .; v_gene: TRBV4-2; abundance: .; j_gene: TRBJ1-1
CDR3nt: TGTGCCTGGAGTGTACTGGGGCCTGATGGGTTCTTC; CDR3aa: CAWSVLGPDGFF; d_gene: .; v_gene: TRBV30; abundance: .; j_gene: TRBJ2-1
CDR3nt: TGTGCCAGTAGTGGGACTAGCACGGTCCTAGAGACCCAGTACTTC; CDR3aa: CASSGTSTVLETQYF; d_gene: TRBD2; v_gene: TRBV19; abundance: .; j_gene: TRBJ2-5
CDR3nt: TGTGCCAGCTGGGACAGGGGTCAGCCCCAGCATTTT; CDR3aa: CASWDRGQPQHF; d_gene: TRBD1; v_gene: TRBV27; abundance: .; j_gene: TRBJ1-5
CDR3nt: TGTGCCAGCAGCGTCGGACTAGCGGGAGGAGATACGCAGTATTTT; CDR3aa: CASSVGLAGGDTQYF; d_gene: TRBD2; v_gene: TRBV7-2; abundance: .; j_gene: TRBJ2-3
CDR3nt: TGTGCCAGCAGCCAAGGCCCGGGAGCGCACTACCATACGCAGTATTTT; CDR3aa: CASSQGPGAHYHTQYF; d_gene: .; v_gene: TRBV14; abundance: .; j_gene: TRBJ2-3
CDR3nt: TGTGCCAGCACGCGGGGACTAACTTCATACGAGCAGTACTTC; CDR3aa: CASTRGLTSYEQYF; d_gene: TRBD2; v_gene: TRBV6-1; abundance: .; j_gene: TRBJ2-7
CDR3nt: TGTGCCAGCTCCCCAGAGGACAGGCCTCCGAACACCGGGGAGCTGTTTTTT; CDR3aa: CASSPEDRPPNTGELFF; d_gene: TRBD1; v_gene: TRBV18; abundance: .; j_gene: TRBJ2-2
CDR3nt: TGCGCCAGCAGCCATAGACAGGGGGCGAGGACCGGGGAGCTGTTTTTT; CDR3aa: CASSHRQGARTGELFF; d_gene: TRBD1; v_gene: TRBV4-1; abundance: .; j_gene: TRBJ2-2
CDR3nt: TGTGCCAGCAGCCAAGATCTTCCGGGACAGGGGCGAAATGAGCAGTTCTTC; CDR3aa: CASSQDLPGQGRNEQFF; d_gene: TRBD1; v_gene: TRBV4-2; abundance: .; j_gene: TRBJ2-1
CDR3nt: TGTGCCAGCCGCGGGACTAGCGGACGCCCCGGTGAGCAGTTCTTC; CDR3aa: CASRGTSGRPGEQFF; d_gene: TRBD2; v_gene: TRBV2; abundance: .; j_gene: TRBJ2-1
CDR3nt: TGTGCCTGGGGGGCGGGACCCGGAGTAAAACTGTTTTTT; CDR3aa: CAWGAGPGVKLFF; d_gene: .; v_gene: TRBV30; abundance: .; j_gene: TRBJ1-4
CDR3nt: TGCAGCGTTCGGGGGGTAGCGGGTCGCACAGATACGCAGTATTTT; CDR3aa: CSVRGVAGRTDTQYF; d_gene: TRBD2; v_gene: TRBV29-1; abundance: .; j_gene: TRBJ2-3
CDR3nt: TGTGCCAGCAGCTCGGGACAGGGTAGCCGTTATCAGCCCCAGCATTTT; CDR3aa: CASSSGQGSRYQPQHF; d_gene: TRBD1; v_gene: TRBV7-2; abundance: .; j_gene: TRBJ1-5
CDR3nt: TGTGCCAGTAGTATTTTCCACTCGCCCTTCACAGATACGCAGTATTTT; CDR3aa: CASSIFHSPFTDTQYF; d_gene: .; v_gene: TRBV19; abundance: .; j_gene: TRBJ2-3
CDR3nt: TGTGTCAGCAGCCCGGGACAGGTGTACTCTGGAAACACCATATATTTT; CDR3aa: CVSSPGQVYSGNTIYF; d_gene: TRBD1; v_gene: TRBV5-4; abundance: .; j_gene: TRBJ1-3
CDR3nt: TGCGCCAGCAGCCAAGATCGAGGAGGGCGGACGACTGAAGCTTTCTTT; CDR3aa: CASSQDRGGRTTEAFF; d_gene: .; v_gene: TRBV4-3; abundance: .; j_gene: TRBJ1-1
CDR3nt: TGTGCCAGCAGCCCCCTGGCTAGCGGGGGACCAGATACGCAGTATTTT; CDR3aa: CASSPLASGGPDTQYF; d_gene: TRBD2; v_gene: TRBV6-4; abundance: .; j_gene: TRBJ2-3
CDR3nt: TGTGCCAGCAGCCTCTCGGCGGGATCCTACAATGAGCAGTTCTTC; CDR3aa: CASSLSAGSYNEQFF; d_gene: .; v_gene: TRBV7-6; abundance: .; j_gene: TRBJ2-1
CDR3nt: TGTGCCAGCAGTAATCGACTAGCGTACGAGCAGTACTTC; CDR3aa: CASSNRLAYEQYF; d_gene: TRBD2; v_gene: TRBV6-1; abundance: .; j_gene: TRBJ2-7
CDR3nt: TGTGCCAGTAGCCCCAGAAACAGGGCGGGGGGTGAAAAACTGTTTTTT; CDR3aa: CASSPRNRAGGEKLFF; d_gene: .; v_gene: TRBV19; abundance: few; j_gene: TRBJ1-4
CDR3nt: TGTGCCAGTAGATCGGGACAGGGGTACGAGCAGTACTTC; CDR3aa: CASRSGQGYEQYF; d_gene: TRBD1; v_gene: TRBV19; abundance: .; j_gene: TRBJ2-7
CDR3nt: TGTGCCAGCAGCTCCAGAGCAGGGAATCAGCCCCAGCATTTT; CDR3aa: CASSSRAGNQPQHF; d_gene: .; v_gene: TRBV7-2; abundance: few; j_gene: TRBJ1-5
CDR3nt: TGTGCCAGCAGCCAAGCCTACGAGCAGTACTTC; CDR3aa: CASSQAYEQYF; d_gene: .; v_gene: TRBV4-2; abundance: .; j_gene: TRBJ2-7
CDR3nt: TGTGCCAGCAGCTTAGCGGCTGACTATGGCTACACCTTC; CDR3aa: CASSLAADYGYTF; d_gene: .; v_gene: TRBV11-1; abundance: .; j_gene: TRBJ1-2